The 12 T cell receptor beta chains below all came from one sample that was sequenced in a study of blood T cells in healthy people across ages. Then a second PCR, running about 6 to 12 cycles, was carried out with a sample-barcoded 5' primer and a J-beta primer mix. TCRdb re-called the 5' RACE reads through MiXCR, storing one row per CDR3 protein. In the table there are about 800,000 distinct CDR3 sequences, about 42% of which are singletons. The sample consisted of blood. The receptors originated from an elderly man in good health.

This clonotype was seen a handful of times. The chain uses TRBV16 and TRBJ2-2, with TRBD2 identical over 9 bases. The V gene's germline CDR1 is KGHSY and CDR2 FQNENV. The CDR3 has 15 residues. The V gene end was trimmed by 8 bases and the J gene end by 5 bases; junction bases not matched to a gene: 9. CDR3 sequence reads: CASGRRLADTGELFF. The CDR3 DNA reads as TGTGCCAGCGGCCGGAGACTAGCGGATACCGGGGAGCTGTTTTTT.

The sample holds a few counts of this clonotype. The chain has TRBV6-6 and TRBJ2-7; TRBD1 matches at 8 bases. The CDR3 sequence is 15 residues long. J lost 6 bases, V lost 5 bases, and 12 bases had no gene match. The germline gives CDR1 MNHNY, CDR2 SVGAGI (reference sequence). The CDR3 region has the DNA TGTGCCAGCAGTCAAGACAGGGGCAATTGGGCCGAGCAGTACTTC. Protein product: CASSQDRGNWAEQYF.

V and J are TRBV20-1 and TRBJ2-4, with 10 positions matching TRBD1. The DNA end is a closer match to TRBJ2-7, so the J assignment may be wrong. The CDR3 is 15 residues long. Germline V gene data show CDR1 as DFQATT and CDR2 as SNEGSKA (reference sequence). CDR3 nucleotide sequence: TGCAGTGCAACACATCCGGGACAGGGGTTCTACGAGCAGTACTTC. Its protein is CSATHPGQGFYEQYF.

This clonotype is a singleton in its sample. The CDR3 DNA follows: TGCGCCAGCAGCTTATCACAGGGGGCCCTCCCCTACGAGCAGTACTTC. Translating gives CASSLSQGALPYEQYF. The chain couples TRBV5-1 to TRBJ2-7; 9 positions agree with TRBD1. The CDR3 runs 16 residues. Germline V CDR1 and CDR2: SGHRS, YFSETQ. J lost 2 bases, V lost 2 bases, and 8 bases had no gene match.

This clonotype occurred a few times. The gene calls are TRBV5-1 and TRBJ2-5; 11 bases align to TRBD2. This CDR3 region has 13 residues. The germline gives CDR1 SGHRS, CDR2 YFSETQ. J was trimmed by 13 bases and V by 0 bases; bases with no gene match: 5. CDR3 in DNA: TGCGCCAGCAGCTTGGGCACTAGCGGGAGCCCGTACTTC. It yields the protein CASSLGTSGSPYF.

The CDR3 region is CASSFTDPGNQPQHF. Written as DNA, the CDR3 is TGTGCCAGCAGTTTTACAGACCCGGGGAATCAGCCCCAGCATTTT. This chain uses TRBV28 with TRBJ1-5; D gene uncertain. The CDR3 spans 15 residues. Trimming pared 3 bases from V and 4 bases from J, leaving 13 bases between. CDR1 and CDR2 from the germline V gene are MDHEN and SYDVKM.

The chain employs TRBV20-1 and TRBJ1-5; D is undetermined. CDR3 length: 15 residues. The V gene's germline CDR1 is DFQATT and CDR2 SNEGSKA (reference sequence). V dropped 1 base and J dropped 2 bases, with 12 bases sitting between them. The DNA for the CDR3 is TGCAGTGCTAGAGGCGGGAGTGATGGCAATCAGCCCCAGCATTTT. Translation: CSARGGSDGNQPQHF.

The chain recombines TRBV12-3 or TRBV12-4 with TRBJ2-2; D not certain. The length of the CDR3 is 16 residues. The V and J ends lost 2 bases and 2 bases respectively, with 12 bases between them. Written as DNA, the CDR3 is TGTGCCAGCAGTTTATTTTCCGGAAGAAACACCGGGGAGCTGTTTTTT. As protein: CASSLFSGRNTGELFF.

CDR3 DNA: TGTGCCAGCAGCTTGGCCGGGCAGGCCTACGAGCAGTACTTC. It encodes CASSLAGQAYEQYF. The V gene is TRBV7-2, the J gene TRBJ2-7; D is uncertain. This CDR3 contains 14 residues. Per the germline V gene, CDR1 is SGHTA and CDR2 is FQGNSA. Trimming took off 3 bases at V and 2 bases at J, with 11 bases between the two ends.

This clonotype was seen a handful of times. V is TRBV20-1 and J is TRBJ2-7; D is ambiguous. The CDR3 covers 12 residues. With 3 bases removed from V and 3 bases from J, the gap between germline ends came to 9 bases. Germline CDR1 is DFQATT and CDR2 is SNEGSKA (reference sequence). CDR3 nucleotides: TGCAGTGCTAGTGAGAAGGGCTACGAGCAGTACTTC. Amino acids: CSASEKGYEQYF.

This clonotype occurred many times. The V gene is TRBV7-9, the J gene TRBJ2-3; 10 bases match TRBD1. V dropped 7 bases and J dropped 4; count of bases not matched to a gene: 5. CDR3 length equals 14 residues. Per the germline V gene, CDR1 is SEHNR and CDR2 is FQNEAQ (reference sequence). The CDR3 region is CASNTGQGSDTQYF. CDR3 DNA sequence: TGTGCCAGCAATACGGGACAGGGGTCAGATACGCAGTATTTT. Filled out from reference TRBV7-9 and TRBJ2-3, the complete variable domain reads DTGVSQNPRHKITKRGQNVTFRCDPISEHNRLYWYRQTLGQGPEFLTYFQNEAQLEKSRLLSDRFSAERPKGSFSTLEIQRTEQGDSAMYLCASNTGQGSDTQYFGPGTRLTVL.

In the case of this clonotype: A clone one base away is much larger, so this may be a read error. The J gene is TRBJ2-1, the V gene TRBV4-3; possible D gene TRBD1, 6 bases. The germline V and J ends were trimmed by 0 bases and 6 bases, with 12 bases remaining between them. CDR3 length: 15 residues. Germline V gene lookup returns CDR1 LGHNA and CDR2 YSLEER. This CDR3 is CASSQDHRASNEQFF. The CDR3 DNA reads TGCGCCAGCAGCCAAGATCACAGGGCGAGCAATGAGCAGTTCTTC.